This T cell receptor (beta chain) is from a study of T cell repertoires in cytomegalovirus infection (dated by TCRdb to about 2019). Turning to the overall study: Recently identified HLA-C-restricted CMV epitopes, whose presentation resists viral immunomodulation, were targeted by peptide stimulations together with well-studied HLA-B-restricted epitopes. The HLA type of each donor mattered for the analysis, because public TCR beta signatures pointed to carriage of CMV infection along with the matching HLA type.

The label giving this sample's treatment or condition can be read as: in vitro stimulation with specific CMV peptide epitopes to enrich CMV-specific T cells. General findings and caveats noted by the study authors: The ex vivo response was dominated by HLA-C-restricted CMV-specific TCR beta clonotypes, and the single most frequent clonotype in two of eight donors was supplied by these HLA-C-restricted clonotypes. Carriers of CMV infection plus the relevant HLA type were discriminated by the cumulative frequency of public TCR beta family members in the study cohort and in an independent approximately 340-donor cohort.

The instrument given in TCRdb is Illumina HiSeq 1500. The public reads were reprocessed in TCRdb via fastp at Q25 and MiXCR, keeping in-frame beta chains. CDR3 protein sequences are deduplicated, and each keeps its most common genes and DNA. This sample gives 100,000 to 120,000 distinct CDR3 sequences in total; 30% of them show up just once. Clones ranked in the top ten supply roughly two fifths of the sample. Inclusive of the bounding cysteine and phenylalanine, the CDR3 is 14 residues long. Just CDR3 DNA is preserved here, 42 bases in frame from base 1. Relative to germline, V is missing 10 bases and J is missing 7 bases, with 10 bases of the junction outside any gene match. The germline V gene sets CDR1 to MNHNS and CDR2 to SASEGT. With respect to this clonotype: Its antigen target is currently unknown. Base quality data are lacking; no much larger clone is found one base away.

This receptor was obtained from a human donor in good health (CMV status not recorded). Some clones in this sample may be carry-over from other donors' samples. This receptor chain uses TRBV6-1 and TRBJ2-1, with 10 bases aligning to TRBD2. The material sequenced was CD8+ T cells from cultured PBMCs, taken from culture after CMV antigen stimulation. CDR3 protein: CATTGLAEINEQFF. The base sequence is TGTGCCACCACTGGACTAGCGGAGATTAATGAGCAGTTCTTC.